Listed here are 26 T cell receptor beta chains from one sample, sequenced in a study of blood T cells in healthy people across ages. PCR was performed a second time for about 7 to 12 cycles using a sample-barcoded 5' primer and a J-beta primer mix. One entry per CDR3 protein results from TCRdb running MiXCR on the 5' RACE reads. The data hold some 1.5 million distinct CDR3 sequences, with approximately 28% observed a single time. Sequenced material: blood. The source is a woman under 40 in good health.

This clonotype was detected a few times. The CDR3 sequence: CASREQGPQPQHF. The DNA of the CDR3 is TGTGCCAGCAGGGAACAGGGCCCTCAGCCCCAGCATTTT. The chain joins TRBV2 to TRBJ1-5, with TRBD1 as a possible D gene (6 bases). The CDR3 length is 13 residues. V lost 6 bases, J lost 6 bases, and 12 bases lay in between. CDR1 and CDR2 (germline): SNHLY, FYNNEI.

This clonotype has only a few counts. This CDR3 is CASSLGQGVGGQYF. The CDR3 DNA sequence: TGTGCCAGCAGCTTAGGACAGGGGGTCGGGGGGCAGTATTTT. The chain uses TRBV7-2 and TRBJ2-3, with 9 positions matching TRBD1. The germline gives CDR1 SGHTA, CDR2 FQGNSA. The CDR3 loop spans 14 amino acids. Unmatched junction bases numbered 7, after V lost 1 base and J lost 11 bases. Using reference TRBV7-2 and TRBJ2-3 for the parts outside the CDR3, the full variable domain is GAGVSQSPSNKVTEKGKDVELRCDPISGHTALYWYRQSLGQGLEFLIYFQGNSAPDKSGLPSDRFSAERTGGSVSTLTIQRTQQEDSAVYLCASSLGQGVGGQYFGPGTRLTVL.

CDR3 amino acids: CSASPPRGINTEAFF. The CDR3 region has the DNA TGCAGTGCTAGCCCACCGCGGGGAATCAACACTGAAGCTTTCTTT. The rearrangement links TRBV20-1 to TRBJ1-1; D gene uncertain. The V gene lost 3 bases and the J gene lost 2 bases, with 16 bases spanning the gap. The CDR3 consists of 15 residues. Germline lookup yields CDR1 DFQATT and CDR2 SNEGSKA (reference sequence).

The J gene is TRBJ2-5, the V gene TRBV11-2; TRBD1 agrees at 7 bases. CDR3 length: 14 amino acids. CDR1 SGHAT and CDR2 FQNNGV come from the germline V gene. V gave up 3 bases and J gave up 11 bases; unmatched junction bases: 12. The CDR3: CASSLTGFNNEQYF. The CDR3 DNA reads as TGTGCCAGCAGCTTGACAGGGTTCAACAATGAGCAGTACTTC.

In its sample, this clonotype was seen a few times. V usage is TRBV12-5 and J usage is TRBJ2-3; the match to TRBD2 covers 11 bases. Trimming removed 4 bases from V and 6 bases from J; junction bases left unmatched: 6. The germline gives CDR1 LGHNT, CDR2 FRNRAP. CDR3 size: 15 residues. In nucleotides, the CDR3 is TGTGCTAGTGGTTCGAGACTAGCGGGACCCGATACGCAGTATTTT. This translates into CASGSRLAGPDTQYF.

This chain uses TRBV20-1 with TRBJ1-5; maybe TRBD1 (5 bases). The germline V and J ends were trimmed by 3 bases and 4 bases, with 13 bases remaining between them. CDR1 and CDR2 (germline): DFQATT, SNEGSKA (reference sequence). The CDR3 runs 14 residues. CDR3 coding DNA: TGCAGTGCTAGTTCAGGGACGGTAAATCAGCCCCAGCATTTT. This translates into CSASSGTVNQPQHF.

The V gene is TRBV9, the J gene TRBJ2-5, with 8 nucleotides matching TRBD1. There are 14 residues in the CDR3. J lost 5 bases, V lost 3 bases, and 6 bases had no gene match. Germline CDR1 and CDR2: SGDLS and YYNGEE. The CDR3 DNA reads TGTGCCAGCAGCGGGTCGACAGGGGAGGAGACCCAGTACTTC. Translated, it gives CASSGSTGEETQYF.

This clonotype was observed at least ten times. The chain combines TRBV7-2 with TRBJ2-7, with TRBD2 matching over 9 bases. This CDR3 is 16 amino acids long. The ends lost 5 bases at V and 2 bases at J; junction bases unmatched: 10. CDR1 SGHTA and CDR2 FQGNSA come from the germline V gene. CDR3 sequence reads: CASSQSTSGPPYEQYF. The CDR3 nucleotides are TGTGCCAGCAGCCAGAGCACTAGCGGGCCCCCCTACGAGCAGTACTTC. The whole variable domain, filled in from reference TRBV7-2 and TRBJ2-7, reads GAGVSQSPSNKVTEKGKDVELRCDPISGHTALYWYRQSLGQGLEFLIYFQGNSAPDKSGLPSDRFSAERTGGSVSTLTIQRTQQEDSAVYLCASSQSTSGPPYEQYFGPGTRLTVT.

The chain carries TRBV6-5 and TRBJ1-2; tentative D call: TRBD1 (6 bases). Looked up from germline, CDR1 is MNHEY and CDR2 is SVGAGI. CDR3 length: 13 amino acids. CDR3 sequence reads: CSAGGRGIYGYTF. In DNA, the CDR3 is TGTTCAGCGGGGGGCAGGGGCATCTATGGCTACACCTTC.

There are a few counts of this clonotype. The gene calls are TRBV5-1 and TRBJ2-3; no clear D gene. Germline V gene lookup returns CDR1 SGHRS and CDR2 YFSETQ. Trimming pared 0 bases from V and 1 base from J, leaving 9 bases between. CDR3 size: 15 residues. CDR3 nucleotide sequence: TGCGCCAGCAGCTTGGAGGTCCCGGGCACAGATACGCAGTATTTT. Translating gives CASSLEVPGTDTQYF.

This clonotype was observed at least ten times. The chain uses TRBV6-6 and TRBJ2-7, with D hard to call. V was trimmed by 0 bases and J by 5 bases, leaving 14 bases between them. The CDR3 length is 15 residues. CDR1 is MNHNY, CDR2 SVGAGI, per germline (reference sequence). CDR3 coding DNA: TGTGCCAGCAGTTACTCTATCCATCCAGAAAACGAGCAGTACTTC. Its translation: CASSYSIHPENEQYF.

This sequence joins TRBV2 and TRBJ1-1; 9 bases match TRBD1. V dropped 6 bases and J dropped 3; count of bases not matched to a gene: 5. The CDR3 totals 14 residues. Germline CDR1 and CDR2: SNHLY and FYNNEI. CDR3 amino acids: CASSKQGAYTEAFF. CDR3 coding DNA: TGTGCCAGCAGCAAACAGGGGGCTTACACTGAAGCTTTCTTT.

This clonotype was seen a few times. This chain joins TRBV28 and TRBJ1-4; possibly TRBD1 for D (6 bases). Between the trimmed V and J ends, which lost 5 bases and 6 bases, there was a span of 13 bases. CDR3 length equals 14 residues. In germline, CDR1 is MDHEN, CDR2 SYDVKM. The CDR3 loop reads CASSARQVYEKLFF. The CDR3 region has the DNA TGTGCCAGCAGTGCCCGACAGGTCTATGAAAAACTGTTTTTT.

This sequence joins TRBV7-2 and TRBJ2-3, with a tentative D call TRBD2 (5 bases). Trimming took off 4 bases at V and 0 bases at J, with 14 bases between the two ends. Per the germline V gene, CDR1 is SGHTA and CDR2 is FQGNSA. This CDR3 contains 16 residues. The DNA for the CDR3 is TGTGCCAGCAGCTCCATGCTCGGCGGGAGCACAGATACGCAGTATTTT. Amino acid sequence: CASSSMLGGSTDTQYF.

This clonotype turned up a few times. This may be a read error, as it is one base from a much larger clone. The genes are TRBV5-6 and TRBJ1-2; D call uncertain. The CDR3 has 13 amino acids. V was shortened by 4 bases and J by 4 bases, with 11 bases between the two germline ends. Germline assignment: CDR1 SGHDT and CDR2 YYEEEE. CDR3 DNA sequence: TGTGCCAGCAGCATCGGGGAGTGCTATGGCTACACCTTC. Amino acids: CASSIGECYGYTF.

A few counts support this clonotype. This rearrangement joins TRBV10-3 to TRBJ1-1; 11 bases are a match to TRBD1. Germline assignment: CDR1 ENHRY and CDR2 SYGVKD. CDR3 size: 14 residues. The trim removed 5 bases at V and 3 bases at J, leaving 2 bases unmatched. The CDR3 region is CAISRDRGDTEAFF. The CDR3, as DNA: TGTGCCATCAGTCGGGACAGGGGGGACACTGAAGCTTTCTTT.

The CDR3 loop reads CSARPAGAYTQYF. The CDR3 coding sequence is TGCAGTGCTAGACCAGCGGGGGCATATACGCAGTATTTT. V and J are TRBV20-1 and TRBJ2-3; 8 nucleotides line up with TRBD2. CDR3 length: 13 residues. CDR1 is DFQATT, CDR2 SNEGSKA, per germline (reference sequence). With V trimmed by 2 bases and J by 7 bases, 5 bases remained unmatched.

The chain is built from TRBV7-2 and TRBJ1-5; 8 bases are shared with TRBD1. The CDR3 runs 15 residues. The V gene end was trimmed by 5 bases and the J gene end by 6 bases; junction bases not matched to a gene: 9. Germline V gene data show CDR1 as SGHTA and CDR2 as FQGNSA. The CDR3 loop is CASSPAGGSGQPQHF. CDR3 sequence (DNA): TGTGCCAGCAGCCCCGCAGGGGGCTCAGGTCAGCCCCAGCATTTT.

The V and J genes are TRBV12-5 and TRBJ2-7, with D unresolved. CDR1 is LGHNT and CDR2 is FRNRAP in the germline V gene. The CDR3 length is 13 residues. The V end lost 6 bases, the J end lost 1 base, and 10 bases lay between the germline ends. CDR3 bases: TGTGCTAGTGGCTCGTGGCAGTCCTACGAGCAGTACTTC. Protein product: CASGSWQSYEQYF.

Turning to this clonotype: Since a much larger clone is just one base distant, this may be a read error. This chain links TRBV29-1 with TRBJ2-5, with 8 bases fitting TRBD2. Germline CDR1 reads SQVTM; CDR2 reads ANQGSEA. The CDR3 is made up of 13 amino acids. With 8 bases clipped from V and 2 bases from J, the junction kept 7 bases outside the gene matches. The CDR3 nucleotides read TGCAGCCGTAAAGGACTAGCTCAAGAGACCCAGTACTTC. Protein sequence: CSRKGLAQETQYF.

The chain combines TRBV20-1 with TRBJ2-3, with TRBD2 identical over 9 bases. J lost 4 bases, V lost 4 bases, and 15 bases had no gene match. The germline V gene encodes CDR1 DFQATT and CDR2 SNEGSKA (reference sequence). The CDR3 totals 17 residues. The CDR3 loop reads CSAILSGLAGNADTQYF. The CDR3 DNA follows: TGCAGTGCTATACTGTCTGGGCTAGCGGGAAATGCAGATACGCAGTATTTT.

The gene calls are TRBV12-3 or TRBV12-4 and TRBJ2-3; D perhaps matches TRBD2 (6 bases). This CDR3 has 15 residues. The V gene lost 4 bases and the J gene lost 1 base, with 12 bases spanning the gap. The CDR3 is CASSSSALGTDTQYF. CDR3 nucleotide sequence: TGTGCCAGCAGTTCTAGCGCCCTAGGCACAGATACGCAGTATTTT.

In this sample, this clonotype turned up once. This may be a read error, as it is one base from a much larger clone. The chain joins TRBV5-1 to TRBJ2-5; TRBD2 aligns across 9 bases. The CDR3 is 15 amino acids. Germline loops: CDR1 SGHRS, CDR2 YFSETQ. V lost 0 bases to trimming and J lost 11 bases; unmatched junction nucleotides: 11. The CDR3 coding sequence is TGCGCCAGCAGCTTGGAGGGGACTAGCCCTAATGAGCAGTACTTC. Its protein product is CASSLEGTSPNEQYF. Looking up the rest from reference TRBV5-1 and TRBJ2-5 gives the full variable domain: KAGVTQTPRYLIKTRGQQVTLSCSPISGHRSVSWYQQTPGQGLQFLFEYFSETQRNKGNFPGRFSGRQFSNSRSEMNVSTLELGDSALYLCASSLEGTSPNEQYFGPGTRLLVL.

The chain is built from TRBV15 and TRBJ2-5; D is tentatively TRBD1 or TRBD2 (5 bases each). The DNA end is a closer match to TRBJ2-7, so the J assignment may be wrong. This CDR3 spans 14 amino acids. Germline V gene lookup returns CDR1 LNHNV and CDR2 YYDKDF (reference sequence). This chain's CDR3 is CATSSRLGRDEQYF. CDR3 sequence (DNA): TGTGCCACCAGCAGTCGATTGGGGCGGGACGAGCAGTACTTC.

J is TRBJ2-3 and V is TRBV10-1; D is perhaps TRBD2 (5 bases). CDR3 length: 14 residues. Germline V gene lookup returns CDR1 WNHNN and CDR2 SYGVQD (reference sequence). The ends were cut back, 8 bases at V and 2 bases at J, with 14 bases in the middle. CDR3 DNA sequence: TGCGCCAGCTCGGGGAAACCCCACACAGATACGCAGTATTTT. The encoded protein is CASSGKPHTDTQYF.

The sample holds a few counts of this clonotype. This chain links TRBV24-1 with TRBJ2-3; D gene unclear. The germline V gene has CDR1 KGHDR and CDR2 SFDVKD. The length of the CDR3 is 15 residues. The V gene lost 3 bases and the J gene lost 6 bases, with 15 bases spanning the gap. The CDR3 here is CATSDDRSLGDTQYF. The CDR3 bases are TGTGCCACCAGTGATGATAGGAGTTTAGGGGATACGCAGTATTTT.